This TCR beta chain was captured in a study of cytomegalovirus exposure and HLA in healthy donors. Study findings and constraints: Later on, a genetic analysis was performed. It linked a missense variant in DCLRE1C with V- and J-gene trimming of TCR beta.

The CDR3 consists of 15 residues. V gave up 5 bases and J gave up 6 bases, with 19 bases separating them. Germline V gene data show CDR1 as MDHEN and CDR2 as SYDVKM. The study ran its PCR with 60 Vbeta and 13 Jbeta primers. Clones were read by immunoSEQ multiplex PCR, and TCRdb kept only the in-frame ones, dropping some. The sample consists of 120,000 or so clones, 80% of them appearing once. Details on this clone: Its antigen is as yet unknown.

The chain combines TRBV28 with TRBJ1-2; D may be TRBD1 (5 bases). The sequenced sample consisted of PBMCs. The TCR comes from a man in his forties or fifties in good health and CMV-seronegative. The CDR3 loop reads CASSAFRVQVDGYTF. The CDR3 DNA is TGTGCCAGCAGTGCGTTCAGGGTACAGGTGGATGGCTACACCTTC.